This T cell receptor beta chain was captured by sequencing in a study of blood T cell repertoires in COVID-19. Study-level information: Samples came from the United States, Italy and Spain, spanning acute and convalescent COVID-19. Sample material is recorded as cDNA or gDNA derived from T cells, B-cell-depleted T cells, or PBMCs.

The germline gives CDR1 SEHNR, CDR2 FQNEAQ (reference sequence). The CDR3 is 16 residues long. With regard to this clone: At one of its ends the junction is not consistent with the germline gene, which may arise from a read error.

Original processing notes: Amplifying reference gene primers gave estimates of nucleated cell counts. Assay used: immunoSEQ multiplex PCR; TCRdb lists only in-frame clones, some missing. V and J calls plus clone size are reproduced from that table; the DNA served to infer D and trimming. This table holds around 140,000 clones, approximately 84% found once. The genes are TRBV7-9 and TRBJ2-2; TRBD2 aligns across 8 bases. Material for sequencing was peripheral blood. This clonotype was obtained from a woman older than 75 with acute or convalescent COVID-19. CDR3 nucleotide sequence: TGTGCCAGCAGATTAGTGCGCGGGAGGTTCACCGGGGAGCTGTTTTTT. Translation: CASRLVRGRFTGELFF.